These 29 T cell receptor beta chains share one sample of origin, sequenced in a study of T cells in localized non-small cell lung cancer. Some clones are missing from TCRdb's copy, which holds only in-frame ones; the method was immunoSEQ multiplex PCR. The sample has about 36,000 clones, around 85% seen once. The source was peripheral blood, collected before any cancer treatment. These receptors all come from a woman between 35 and 70 years old with stage I lung adenocarcinoma.

The CDR3 here is CASSPTGEPGYGYTF. In nucleotides, the CDR3 is TGTGCCAGCAGTCCTACAGGGGAGCCGGGCTATGGCTACACCTTC. The chain couples TRBV5-5 to TRBJ1-2; TRBD1 agrees at 7 bases. The CDR3 covers 15 residues. J lost 4 bases, V lost 5 bases, and 11 bases had no gene match. The germline CDR1 and CDR2 sequences are SGHKS and YYEKEE (reference sequence).

This chain links TRBV5-6 with TRBJ2-1, with 7 bases fitting TRBD1. The V gene's germline CDR1 is SGHDT and CDR2 YYEEEE. The CDR3 length is 14 residues. V was pared by 4 bases and J by 8 bases, with 9 bases of the junction left unmatched. For the CDR3, the DNA is TGTGCCAGCAGCGCTCTGACAGGGATTGATGAGCAGTTCTTC. It encodes CASSALTGIDEQFF.

This clone was observed once. This chain connects TRBV4-3 to TRBJ1-4; 8 nucleotides agree with TRBD1. V trimming: 4 bases; J trimming: 4 bases; junction bases outside the gene matches: 8. The CDR3 is 16 amino acids. Germline loops: CDR1 LGHNA, CDR2 YSLEER. The CDR3 protein is CASSRDLGQGNEKLFF. The CDR3 DNA sequence: TGCGCCAGCAGCCGAGACCTCGGACAGGGTAATGAAAAACTGTTTTTT.

J is TRBJ2-3 and V is TRBV18, with no clear D. CDR3 length: 13 amino acids. V lost 3 bases and J lost 4, with 8 bases in between. The germline CDR1 and CDR2 sequences are KGHSH and LQKENI. CDR3 region: CASSPSVADTQYF. The CDR3 nucleotides are TGTGCCAGCTCACCTTCGGTAGCAGATACGCAGTATTTT.

The chain uses TRBV21-1 and TRBJ2-1; TRBD1 is the table's D call and was not checked against the DNA. TRBV21-1 represents a pseudogene. CDR3 length: 12 amino acids. The CDR3 sequence: CASIRRGREQFF. CDR3 nucleotides: TGTGCCAGCATCCGAAGGGGCCGGGAGCAGTTCTTC.

V gene TRBV5-1 combines with J gene TRBJ2-2; TRBD2 is a possible D gene (5 bases). The CDR3 runs to 17 residues. The V gene lost 0 bases and the J gene lost 1 base, with 13 bases spanning the gap. Germline CDR1 is SGHRS and CDR2 is YFSETQ. The CDR3: CASSLAIPSRNTGELFF. The CDR3 nucleotides read TGCGCCAGCAGCTTGGCCATTCCTAGCAGGAACACCGGGGAGCTGTTTTTT.

The genes are TRBV30 and TRBJ1-2, with D uncertain. Germline V gene lookup returns CDR1 GTSNPN and CDR2 SVGIG (reference sequence). V lost 5 bases and J 0 bases, leaving 4 bases between the germline ends. The CDR3 runs 11 residues. CDR3 sequence reads: CAWAANYGYTF. DNA of the CDR3: TGTGCCTGGGCAGCTAACTATGGCTACACCTTC.

This rearrangement joins TRBV28 to TRBJ2-6, with D perhaps matching TRBD1 (5 bases). The CDR3 sequence is 14 residues long. Germline CDR1 MDHEN, CDR2 SYDVKM. V was cut by 5 bases and J by 2 bases, with 7 bases left in between. For the CDR3, the DNA is TGTGCCAGCAGTCCAGGGCCTGGGGCCAACGTCCTGACTTTC. Protein sequence: CASSPGPGANVLTF. Full variable domain (remainder filled in from reference TRBV28 and TRBJ2-6): DVKVTQSSRYLVKRTGEKVFLECVQDMDHENMFWYRQDPGLGLRLIYFSYDVKMKEKGDIPEGYSVSREKKERFSLILESASTNQTSMYLCASSPGPGANVLTFGAGSRLTVL.

The V and J genes are TRBV5-1 and TRBJ2-7, with TRBD1 as a possible D gene (5 bases). The CDR3 has 15 residues. Trimming left V 5 bases short and J 0 bases short, with 15 bases between. Looked up from germline, CDR1 is SGHRS and CDR2 is YFSETQ. The CDR3 loop reads CASSPIDSTSYEQYF. CDR3 bases: TGCGCCAGCAGTCCAATAGACAGTACCTCCTACGAGCAGTACTTC.

The CDR3 coding sequence is TGCGCCAGCAGCCTCATGATGGCCGATACGCAGTATTTT. This gives the protein CASSLMMADTQYF. The chain is built from TRBV5-1 and TRBJ2-3; D gene ambiguous. The CDR3 sequence is 13 residues long. Germline CDR1 SGHRS, CDR2 YFSETQ. V was pared by 4 bases and J by 6 bases, with 12 bases between.

The CDR3 nucleotides are TGTGCCAGCAGTGACCGATTGGACAGGGTGTTAGCTAACTATGGCTACACCTTC. Its protein is CASSDRLDRVLANYGYTF. This chain joins TRBV6-1 and TRBJ1-2, with 8 nucleotides matching TRBD1. Trimming at V came to 3 bases and at J to 0 bases, leaving 12 bases not matched to a gene. Germline CDR1 MNHNS, CDR2 SASEGT. The CDR3 length is 18 residues.

The chain links TRBV5-1 to TRBJ1-3; D is possibly TRBD1 (5 bases). V shed 4 bases and J shed 0 bases, with 11 bases lying between them. CDR1 and CDR2 (germline): SGHRS, YFSETQ. The CDR3 is 15 amino acids. The CDR3 is CASSPEGASGNTIYF. The CDR3 DNA is TGCGCCAGCAGCCCGGAAGGGGCCTCTGGAAACACCATATATTTT.

V is TRBV7-2 and J is TRBJ2-7; possible D gene TRBD1, 6 bases. Germline CDR1 and CDR2: SGHTA and FQGNSA. V was clipped by 2 bases and J by 5 bases, with 13 bases between them. The CDR3 covers 14 residues. Written as DNA, the CDR3 is TGTGCCAGCAGCTTAAGAGGACAGTTAGACGAGCAGTACTTC. Translating gives CASSLRGQLDEQYF.

The table lists this clone with a few counts. The genes are TRBV4-1 and TRBJ2-5; 8 bases align to TRBD2. The V segment lost 1 base and the J segment 8 bases; nucleotides outside the gene matches: 12. The CDR3 has 16 amino acids. Per germline, CDR1 MGHRA and CDR2 YSYEKL. CDR3 nucleotide sequence: TGCGCCAGCAGCCAAGTCAGAGCGGGGGCCCCAGTAACCCAGTACTTC. Translation: CASSQVRAGAPVTQYF.

The chain has TRBV9 and TRBJ2-2; D call uncertain. V shed 0 bases and J shed 3 bases, with 6 bases lying between them. This CDR3 region has 14 residues. Germline V gene lookup returns CDR1 SGDLS and CDR2 YYNGEE. For the CDR3, the DNA is TGTGCCAGCAGCGTAGGGCAATACACCGGGGAGCTGTTTTTT. It encodes CASSVGQYTGELFF.

V gene TRBV2 combines with J gene TRBJ2-5; D gene ambiguous. The CDR3 loop spans 13 amino acids. Per the germline V gene, CDR1 is SNHLY and CDR2 is FYNNEI. Trimming stripped 8 bases from V and 0 bases from J, with 10 bases between. The CDR3 nucleotides read TGTGCCAGCTGTCGGACCTACCAAGAGACCCAGTACTTC. Translating gives CASCRTYQETQYF.

This sequence joins TRBV7-2 and TRBJ2-2, with TRBD1 as a possible D gene (7 bases). The CDR3 is 17 residues long. Trimming removed 5 bases from V and 1 base from J, with 17 bases in between. CDR1 is SGHTA, CDR2 FQGNSA, per germline. In DNA form, the CDR3 reads TGTGCCAGCAGCCCATTCAGGGGGGTTCTGAACACCGGGGAGCTGTTTTTT. Protein product: CASSPFRGVLNTGELFF.

The chain has TRBV7-8 and TRBJ2-1, with 8 nucleotides matching TRBD2. This CDR3 region has 16 residues. Germline loops: CDR1 SGHVS, CDR2 FQNEAQ. Trimming took 5 bases from V and 4 from J; bases not matched to a gene: 10. As DNA, the CDR3 is TGTGCCAGCAGCCGCTCGGCGGGGGGCGCTTACAATGAGCAGTTCTTC. It specifies CASSRSAGGAYNEQFF. The full variable domain, completed using reference TRBV7-8 and TRBJ2-1, is GAGVSQSPRYKVAKRGQDVALRCDPISGHVSLFWYQQALGQGPEFLTYFQNEAQLDKSGLPSDRFFAERPEGSVSTLKIQRTQQEDSAVYLCASSRSAGGAYNEQFFGPGTRLTVL.

This clone was seen a handful of times. This chain uses TRBV4-3 with TRBJ1-6; D remains ambiguous. The CDR3 contains 15 residues. V was pared by 3 bases and J by 5 bases, with 11 bases between. The germline V gene encodes CDR1 LGHNA and CDR2 YSLEER. For the CDR3, the DNA is TGCGCCAGCAGCCAGACCCGCCAAGATAATTCACCCCTCCACTTT. This gives the protein CASSQTRQDNSPLHF.

This clone was observed once. In DNA form, the CDR3 reads TGTGCCAGCAGTAAGGACAACTTTGATTCACCCCTCCACTTT. Protein product: CASSKDNFDSPLHF. This chain connects TRBV6-1 to TRBJ1-6; D might be TRBD1 (5 bases). Germline CDR1 reads MNHNS; CDR2 reads SASEGT. The V and J ends lost 5 bases and 8 bases respectively, with 13 bases between them. This CDR3 contains 14 residues.

This chain uses TRBV28 with TRBJ1-2; D unclear. The CDR3 runs to 14 residues. Trimming took off 7 bases at V and 0 bases at J, with 12 bases between the two ends. Per the germline V gene, CDR1 is MDHEN and CDR2 is SYDVKM. CDR3 in amino acids: CASNSIETNYGYTF. The CDR3 DNA reads as TGTGCCAGCAATTCGATCGAAACTAACTATGGCTACACCTTC.

The chain has TRBV6-1 and TRBJ2-4; D not resolved. V was clipped by 1 base and J by 6 bases, with 4 bases between them. The length of the CDR3 is 12 residues. CDR1 MNHNS and CDR2 SASEGT come from the germline V gene. This chain's CDR3 is CASSEGRNIQYF. In DNA, the CDR3 is TGTGCCAGCAGTGAAGGGAGAAACATTCAGTACTTC.

This chain joins TRBV5-4 and TRBJ2-1, with 9 bases matching TRBD2. The germline CDR1 and CDR2 sequences are SGHNT and YYREEE (reference sequence). This CDR3 is built from 16 residues. V was clipped by 0 bases and J by 7 bases; unmatched bases: 8. For the CDR3, the DNA is TGTGCCAGCAGCTTGGAAGGCGGGGGGGCGGGAAATGAGCAGTTCTTC. As protein: CASSLEGGGAGNEQFF.

CDR3 protein: CASTLGQRVHGYTF. CDR3 sequence (DNA): TGTGCCAGCACCTTGGGACAGCGAGTTCATGGCTACACCTTC. The rearrangement links TRBV2 to TRBJ1-2, with 7 bases identical to TRBD1. J gave up 6 bases and V 7 bases, and 11 bases lay outside the gene matches. The germline gives CDR1 SNHLY, CDR2 FYNNEI. The CDR3 runs 14 residues.

The chain recombines TRBV4-1 with TRBJ2-7, with D maybe TRBD2 (5 bases). V was shortened by 6 bases and J by 0 bases, with 15 bases between the two germline ends. CDR1 and CDR2 (germline): MGHRA, YSYEKL. This CDR3 is 15 amino acids long. As DNA, the CDR3 is TGCGCCAGCAGTTCCCTCGCGGGCTACTCCTACGAGCAGTACTTC. It encodes CASSSLAGYSYEQYF.

The chain uses TRBV28 and TRBJ1-1; TRBD1 matches at 8 bases. The germline CDR1 and CDR2 sequences are MDHEN and SYDVKM. This CDR3 region has 16 residues. V lost 5 bases and J lost 3; bases outside the gene matches: 11. The CDR3 DNA reads TGTGCCAGCAGTACCACGACAGGGGATAAGTACACTGAAGCTTTCTTT. Protein sequence: CASSTTTGDKYTEAFF.

The chain employs TRBV5-1 and TRBJ2-4; D perhaps matches TRBD1 (5 bases). CDR1 and CDR2 (germline): SGHRS, YFSETQ. The V gene lost 0 bases and the J gene lost 9 bases, with 13 bases spanning the gap. CDR3 length: 14 residues. CDR3 nucleotide sequence: TGCGCCAGCAGCTTGGAACGGGTAAGGGGCATTCAGTACTTC. Translation: CASSLERVRGIQYF. Supplemented by reference TRBV5-1 and TRBJ2-4, the full variable domain reads KAGVTQTPRYLIKTRGQQVTLSCSPISGHRSVSWYQQTPGQGLQFLFEYFSETQRNKGNFPGRFSGRQFSNSRSEMNVSTLELGDSALYLCASSLERVRGIQYFGAGTRLSVL.

The chain has TRBV27 and TRBJ2-5, with TRBD2 identical over 14 bases. The CDR3 totals 16 residues. Germline trimming cut 0 bases from V and 3 bases from J; bases unmatched to any gene: 0. Germline CDR1 MNHEY, CDR2 SMNVEV (reference sequence). The CDR3 DNA reads TGTGCCAGCAGTTTATCGACTAGCGGGGGGGAAGAGACCCAGTACTTC. Translation: CASSLSTSGGEETQYF.

The chain couples TRBV5-6 to TRBJ1-4, with TRBD1 identical over 11 bases. With V trimmed by 4 bases and J by 7 bases, 6 bases remained unmatched. The germline CDR1 and CDR2 sequences are SGHDT and YYEEEE. The CDR3 runs to 15 residues. Here the CDR3 reads CASSPTGTGGEKLFF. The CDR3, as DNA: TGTGCCAGCAGCCCTACCGGGACAGGGGGTGAAAAACTGTTTTTT.